Sequencing of this T cell receptor beta chain was carried out in a study of shared clonotypes between healthy human individuals. Background on the study: Samples came from two female and a few male donors aged 18 to 49. Whole-study findings and limits: Some naive CD4 clonotypes, around 4.9%, turned up in common across a few donors.

Comments on this clone: Its antigen is currently unknown.

Assay used: immunoSEQ multiplex PCR; TCRdb lists only in-frame clones, some missing. The sample lists some 1.4 million clones, roughly 95% occurring once. In germline, CDR1 is SGHVS, CDR2 FQNEAQ. V lost 6 bases and J lost 5; bases outside the gene matches: 13. This CDR3 has 16 amino acids. It was into CD45RA+ naive and CD45RA-negative memory subsets that the CD4+ cells were split. The rearrangement links TRBV7-8 to TRBJ2-5; 9 bases match TRBD1. The receptor was derived from a man under 40 in good health. Sequencing input: naive CD4+ T cells sorted from blood. Subset specified: CD45RA+ positively selected. CDR3 sequence (DNA): TGTGCCAGCAGACTAGGGGGACAGGGACGTCACGAGACCCAGTACTTC. It specifies CASRLGGQGRHETQYF.